Listed below are T cell receptor beta chains from one sample, sequenced in a study of cytomegalovirus exposure and HLA in healthy donors. Here immunoSEQ multiplex PCR was the method, and the copy in TCRdb shows in-frame clones only, minus some. The sample has more than 85,000 clones; approximately 73% are singletons. Sequenced: PBMCs. Receptors were obtained from a man between 35 and 55 years old in good health and CMV-seronegative. Both conserved end residues are part of each CDR3. Each record gives: clone size, V gene, J gene, D gene, CDR3 DNA, CDR3 protein. A D gene is named only where the DNA matches it firmly. Only part of the rows carry a size: once, few, many, or a class if the clone is expanded.

NA	TRBV14	TRBJ2-7	NA	TGTGCCAGCAGCCAGACAGCTTACCCCTACGAGCAGTACTTC	CASSQTAYPYEQYF
NA	TRBV29-1	TRBJ1-2	NA	TGCAGCGTTGATCCCAGGGGTAACTATGGCTACACCTTC	CSVDPRGNYGYTF
NA	TRBV11-3	TRBJ2-3	TRBD2	TGTGCCAGCAGCCCCGAAGCGGGGTTTCAAGATACGCAGTATTTT	CASSPEAGFQDTQYF
once	TRBV4-3	TRBJ1-4	NA	TGCGCCAGCAGCCAAGGGGACACCGATGAGGAAAAACTGTTTTTT	CASSQGDTDEEKLFF
NA	TRBV14	TRBJ1-1	TRBD1	TGTGCCAGCAGCCACGGACAGGGGCTAAACACTGAAGCTTTCTTT	CASSHGQGLNTEAFF
once	TRBV7-2	TRBJ2-1	TRBD2	TGTGCCAGCAGCCATAGACGTGGCGGGGGGGCGGCCGAGCAGTTCTTC	CASSHRRGGGAAEQFF
once	TRBV10-3	TRBJ1-1	NA	TGTGCCATCAGTGATCGGGGGGAAGCTTTCTTT	CAISDRGEAFF
NA	TRBV28	TRBJ1-1	TRBD1	TGTGCCAGCAGTTCGAACAGGGGGTTTGAAGCTTTCTTT	CASSSNRGFEAFF
NA	TRBV4-3	TRBJ2-7	NA	TGCGCCAGCAGCCACAACGAAGGAGGGTACGAGCAGTACTTC	CASSHNEGGYEQYF
NA	TRBV15	TRBJ2-2	TRBD1	TGTGCCACCGGGGACAGGTTACCTAACACCGGGGAGCTGTTTTTT	CATGDRLPNTGELFF
NA	TRBV4-3	TRBJ2-1	NA	TGCGCCAGCAGCCAAGCTTCGTACGGCGGGGGCCTTAATGAGCAGTTCTTC	CASSQASYGGGLNEQFF
NA	TRBV27	TRBJ2-7	NA	TGTGCCAGCAGTTCATTGGCTAGCTACGAGCAGTACTTC	CASSSLASYEQYF
once	TRBV28	TRBJ2-7	NA	TGTGCCAGCAGTCGACTAGGAGGCGAGCAGTACTTC	CASSRLGGEQYF
NA	TRBV19	TRBJ1-4	NA	TGTGCCAGTAGCGTCGCAACTAATGAAAAACTGTTTTTT	CASSVATNEKLFF
NA	TRBV6-1	TRBJ2-3	TRBD2	TGTGCCAGCAGTGAAAGGGCTAGCGGGGGCTATCCAAGGATAGATACGCAGTATTTT	CASSERASGGYPRIDTQYF
few	TRBV7-9	TRBJ2-3	NA	TGTGCCAGCAGCTTAGCAGGGGTTTATACGCAGTATTTT	CASSLAGVYTQYF
NA	TRBV7-3	TRBJ2-1	NA	TGTGCCAGCAGCCTGGAGGCTCGGGGAGACCTGTACAATGAGCAGTTCTTC	CASSLEARGDLYNEQFF
once	TRBV7-2	TRBJ1-1	TRBD1	TGTGCCAGCGGAGGGACAGGGTCAGCTTTCTTT	CASGGTGSAFF
few	TRBV30	TRBJ1-3	NA	TGTGCCTGGAGTCTAAACTCTGGAAACACCATATATTTT	CAWSLNSGNTIYF
once	TRBV4-2	TRBJ2-3	NA	TGTGCCAGCAGCCAAGATCGATCCGGAGATACGCAGTATTTT	CASSQDRSGDTQYF
NA	TRBV10-3	TRBJ1-1	TRBD1	TGTGCCATCAGTGGCGACAGGGACACTGAAGCTTTCTTT	CAISGDRDTEAFF
NA	TRBV18	TRBJ2-7	TRBD1	TGTGCCAGCTCACCATTCCAGGGGGCTCGTGGCGAGCAGTACTTC	CASSPFQGARGEQYF
NA	TRBV7-8	TRBJ2-1	TRBD2	TGTGCCAGCAGCTCAAGGACTAGCGGGGGCGGTGAGCAGTTCTTC	CASSSRTSGGGEQFF
NA	TRBV19	TRBJ1-1	NA	TGTGCCAGTAGACCCCTGGACAGAAAGAACACTGAAGCTTTCTTT	CASRPLDRKNTEAFF
NA	TRBV6-1	TRBJ1-6	NA	TGTGCCAGCAACGGACAGCCGAATTCACCCCTCCACTTT	CASNGQPNSPLHF
NA	TRBV7-2	TRBJ2-7	NA	TGTGCCAGCCAGGAACCGGGGAGCTCCTACGAGCAGTACTTC	CASQEPGSSYEQYF
few	TRBV6-5	TRBJ2-2	NA	TGTGCCAGCACCGGGGGGCCCGGGGAGCTGTTTTTT	CASTGGPGELFF
NA	TRBV28	TRBJ2-3	NA	TGTGCCAGCAGTTTGGCTAGCGCGAATACGCAGTATTTT	CASSLASANTQYF
NA	TRBV27	TRBJ1-2	NA	TGTGCCAGCAGTTTCTCAAATGGGGCCTATGGCTACACCTTC	CASSFSNGAYGYTF
few	TRBV29-1	TRBJ2-6	NA	TGCAGCGTTCGGGGGATTGGTGGGGCCAACGTCCTGACTTTC	CSVRGIGGANVLTF
NA	TRBV4-2	TRBJ2-7	TRBD2	TGTGCCAGCAGCCATGAAATTATGGGACTAGCGAGCTACGAGCAGTACTTC	CASSHEIMGLASYEQYF
NA	TRBV25-1	TRBJ1-2	TRBD1	TGTGCCAGCAGTGAATCGCTCCAACAGGGGACACACGGGGGCTACACCTTC	CASSESLQQGTHGGYTF
NA	TRBV12-5	TRBJ1-1	NA	TGTGCTAGTGGTTTGGAGACAGGGAACACTGAAGCTTTCTTT	CASGLETGNTEAFF
NA	TRBV10-3	TRBJ2-3	TRBD2	TGTGCCATCAGTGAGTCGTCTAGCGGGGGGGCTCAAGATACGCAGTATTTT	CAISESSSGGAQDTQYF
NA	TRBV6-5	TRBJ2-5	NA	TGTGCCAGCACCCGGATCCTCGGGGATTGGGAGACCCAGTACTTC	CASTRILGDWETQYF
once	TRBV4-3	TRBJ1-1	TRBD1	TGCGCCAGCAGCCGAGGGACAGGCATTATGAACACTGAAGCTTTCTTT	CASSRGTGIMNTEAFF
NA	TRBV11-3	TRBJ2-7	TRBD1	TGTGCCAGCAGCGGACAGGAAGATTCCTACGAGCAGTACTTC	CASSGQEDSYEQYF
NA	TRBV4-3	TRBJ2-1	TRBD2	TGCGCCAGCAGCCAAGATCATATACTAGCGGGGGGGTCCTCCTACAATGAGCAGTTCTTC	CASSQDHILAGGSSYNEQFF
few	TRBV5-5	TRBJ2-6	NA	TGTGCCAGCAGCTTGGAACTGGGGGCCTCTGGGGCCAACGTCCTGACTTTC	CASSLELGASGANVLTF
once	TRBV7-9	TRBJ2-7	TRBD1	TGTGCCAGCAGCTTAGCGGGACAGGGGGCCCTAAAGCAGTACTTC	CASSLAGQGALKQYF
few	TRBV5-4	TRBJ2-2	TRBD1	TGTGCCAGCAGCGCCACTGGACAGGGACTCTCCGGGGAGCTGTTTTTT	CASSATGQGLSGELFF
NA	TRBV29-1	TRBJ2-7	TRBD1	TGCAGCGTGCGACAGGGCAACGAGCAGTACTTC	CSVRQGNEQYF
NA	TRBV18	TRBJ2-3	TRBD1	TGTGCCAGCTCACGAAGGACAGGTAGCACAGATACGCAGTATTTT	CASSRRTGSTDTQYF
few	TRBV7-9	TRBJ1-4	NA	TGTGCCAGCAGCTTCGGAGGGTGGACTGAAAAACTGTTTTTT	CASSFGGWTEKLFF
NA	TRBV6-6	TRBJ2-7	NA	TGTGCCAGCAGTTATTCTGACAGCTACGAGCAGTACTTC	CASSYSDSYEQYF
few	TRBV5-1	TRBJ1-2	NA	TGCGCCAGCAGCTCGGCGGGGGAAGGAGGCTACACCTTC	CASSSAGEGGYTF
NA	TRBV19	TRBJ1-4	NA	TGTGCCAGTAGTCTAGGGCGGAGGTATGAAAAACTGTTTTTT	CASSLGRRYEKLFF